The 20 T cell receptor beta chains presented below share a single source sample, sequenced in a study of T-cell memory formation after mild COVID-19. Each CDR3 protein gets one entry after TCRdb re-called the 5' RACE reads with MiXCR. The sample includes over 350,000 distinct CDR3 sequences, around a sixth of them seen just once. The sequenced sample consisted of PBMCs or a T cell subset sorted from them (not recorded which). All receptors come from a young man who had mild COVID-19 (a few samples of this study predate the infection). Cell type and time point are not known.

This clonotype was seen many times. The chain employs TRBV3-1 and TRBJ2-5, with D perhaps matching TRBD2 (6 bases). Germline CDR1 reads LGHDT; CDR2 reads YNNKEL (reference sequence). CDR3 size: 12 residues. The V end lost 1 base, the J end lost 7 bases, and 7 bases lay between the germline ends. The CDR3 nucleotides read TGTGCCAGCAGCCAAGGGGGAGGGACCCAGTACTTC. It encodes CASSQGGGTQYF.

This chain joins TRBV7-3 and TRBJ2-6; a possible D gene is TRBD1 (5 bases). The CDR3 spans 15 residues. Trimming took 4 bases from V and 2 from J, leaving 9 bases between them. Germline-derived CDR1 and CDR2 are SGHTA and FQGTGA. The CDR3 loop reads CASSSGHAGANVLTF. The CDR3 DNA follows: TGTGCCAGCAGCTCTGGACATGCTGGGGCCAACGTCCTGACTTTC. Based on the CDR3 plus reference TRBV7-3 and TRBJ2-6, the full variable domain is GAGVSQTPSNKVTEKGKYVELRCDPISGHTALYWYRQSLGQGPEFLIYFQGTGAADDSGLPNDRFFAVRPEGSVSTLKIQRTERGDSAVYLCASSSGHAGANVLTFGAGSRLTVL.

The rearrangement joins TRBV4-1 to TRBJ2-5; no definite D call. This CDR3 is 12 amino acids long. Deletions cut 3 bases from V and 6 bases from J, with 8 bases between. The V gene's germline CDR1 is MGHRA and CDR2 YSYEKL. The CDR3 is CASSQPGQTQYF. CDR3 DNA: TGCGCCAGCAGCCAGCCCGGCCAGACCCAGTACTTC.

The gene calls are TRBV10-1 and TRBJ2-7; D ambiguous. The V end was cut by 5 bases, the J end by 7 bases, with 3 bases between. From germline, CDR1 is WNHNN and CDR2 SYGVQD (reference sequence). The CDR3 is made up of 9 amino acids. The CDR3 here is CASSREQYV. In nucleotides, the CDR3 is TGCGCCAGCAGTAGAGAGCAGTACGTC.

In its sample, this clonotype was seen once. The gene calls are TRBV20-1 and TRBJ1-2, with a weak D call TRBD1 (5 bases). The CDR3 runs to 13 residues. Trimming cost V 7 bases and J 3 bases, with 15 bases left between them. CDR1 is DFQATT and CDR2 is SNEGSKA in the germline V gene (reference sequence). CDR3 loop: CSVKEARDYGYTF. CDR3 coding DNA: TGCAGTGTAAAGGAGGCCAGGGACTATGGCTACACCTTC.

V is TRBV5-1 and J is TRBJ2-2; the D gene is possibly TRBD2 (6 bases). The CDR3 loop spans 15 amino acids. V lost 3 bases and J lost 1, with 10 bases in between. The germline gives CDR1 SGHRS, CDR2 YFSETQ. CDR3 DNA sequence: TGCGCCAGCAGCTACGGGACTCTGAACACCGGGGAGCTGTTTTTT. Translating gives CASSYGTLNTGELFF.

This clonotype appeared a single time. This sequence joins TRBV5-4 and TRBJ2-5; D might be TRBD2 (6 bases). V lost 0 bases to trimming and J lost 7 bases, with 19 bases between them. Per the germline V gene, CDR1 is SGHNT and CDR2 is YYREEE (reference sequence). This CDR3 is built from 16 residues. The CDR3 DNA is TGTGCCAGCAGCTTGGACATAGCGGCTGTATTCGGGACCCAGTACTTC. It yields the protein CASSLDIAAVFGTQYF.

The V gene is TRBV7-2, the J gene TRBJ1-2; 10 bases match TRBD1. V lost 5 bases to trimming and J lost 5 bases; unmatched junction nucleotides: 5. There are 14 residues in the CDR3. Germline V CDR1 and CDR2: SGHTA, FQGNSA. The CDR3 sequence is CASSADRGMYGYTF. DNA of the CDR3: TGTGCCAGCAGCGCGGACAGGGGGATGTATGGCTACACCTTC.

In this sample, this clonotype turned up a few times. The chain couples TRBV4-1 to TRBJ1-1; TRBD1 might be the D (5 bases). Per germline, CDR1 MGHRA and CDR2 YSYEKL. Trimming cost V 4 bases and J 0 bases, with 21 bases left between them. The CDR3 loop spans 18 amino acids. The DNA of the CDR3 is TGCGCCAGCAGCCGCGTACCCGGGGGGACCGGGATGAACACTGAAGCTTTCTTT. Its translation is CASSRVPGGTGMNTEAFF.

The J gene is TRBJ2-3, the V gene TRBV6-5; possibly TRBD1 or TRBD2 for D (6 bases each). Trimming shortened V by 2 bases and J by 4 bases, and 10 bases separated the two germline ends. This CDR3 comprises 14 residues. Looked up from germline, CDR1 is MNHEY and CDR2 is SVGAGI. CDR3 in amino acids: CASSYEGEADTQYF. CDR3 in DNA: TGTGCCAGCAGTTACGAGGGGGAGGCAGATACGCAGTATTTT.

This clonotype was detected many times. V is TRBV7-6 and J is TRBJ2-5; D is possibly TRBD1 or TRBD2 (5 bases each). This CDR3 has 14 residues. With 4 bases removed from V and 4 bases from J, the gap between germline ends came to 13 bases. Per germline, CDR1 SGHVS and CDR2 FNYEAQ. DNA for the CDR3: TGTGCCAGCAGCTCCTGGGGGTGGACAGAGACCCAGTACTTC. Amino acid sequence: CASSSWGWTETQYF. Drawing the rest from reference TRBV7-6 and TRBJ2-5, the complete variable domain is GAGVSQSPRYKVTKRGQDVALRCDPISGHVSLYWYRQALGQGPEFLTYFNYEAQQDKSGLPNDRFSAERPEGSISTLTIQRTEQRDSAMYRCASSSWGWTETQYFGPGTRLLVL.

The chain is built from TRBV2 and TRBJ1-5, with 11 bases identical to TRBD1. After removal of 6 bases from V and 7 bases from J, the junction contained 5 bases not matched to a gene. CDR1 and CDR2 from the germline V gene are SNHLY and FYNNEI. The CDR3 runs 14 residues. CDR3 sequence: CASSWGQGEQPQHF. CDR3 nucleotide sequence: TGTGCCAGCAGCTGGGGACAGGGGGAACAGCCCCAGCATTTT.

This CDR3 is CASSVGGDGGTQYF. DNA for the CDR3: TGTGCCAGCAGCGTTGGGGGGGATGGTGGGACCCAGTACTTC. V and J are TRBV7-8 and TRBJ2-5; 7 nucleotides agree with TRBD2. Unmatched junction bases numbered 10, after V lost 5 bases and J lost 7 bases. There are 14 residues in the CDR3. Per the germline V gene, CDR1 is SGHVS and CDR2 is FQNEAQ.

The rearrangement joins TRBV6-2 or TRBV6-3 to TRBJ2-2; 7 positions agree with TRBD2. Germline V lookup: CDR1 MNHEY, CDR2 SVGEGT. The CDR3 has 14 residues. V shed 6 bases and J 1 base; nucleotides not matched to a gene: 2. CDR3 amino acids: CASRQRENTGELFF. The CDR3 region has the DNA TGTGCCAGCAGACAGCGGGAGAACACCGGGGAGCTGTTTTTT.

In this sample, this clonotype turned up a few times. The rearrangement joins TRBV24-1 to TRBJ2-5; D is uncertain. Trimming took off 4 bases at V and 7 bases at J, with 9 bases between the two ends. The CDR3 contains 12 residues. Germline CDR1 reads KGHDR; CDR2 reads SFDVKD. The CDR3 coding sequence is TGTGCCACCAGTGAGACACCGTCGACCCAGTACTTC. It translates to CATSETPSTQYF.

This clonotype appeared a few times. CDR3 amino acids: CASSPSIQETQYF. The CDR3 DNA reads TGTGCCAGCAGCCCTAGCATCCAAGAGACCCAGTACTTC. The chain joins TRBV7-2 to TRBJ2-5; TRBD2 might be the D (5 bases). Germline CDR1 is SGHTA and CDR2 is FQGNSA. Trimming removed 5 bases from V and 1 base from J, with 8 bases in between. CDR3 length: 13 residues.

This rearrangement joins TRBV15 to TRBJ1-4, with D maybe TRBD1 (5 bases). The V gene lost 1 base and the J gene lost 7 bases, with 16 bases spanning the gap. This CDR3 region has 16 residues. Germline V CDR1 and CDR2: LNHNV, YYDKDF (reference sequence). The CDR3 sequence: CATSRAAGRRGEKLFF. Here the CDR3 DNA reads TGTGCCACCAGCAGAGCGGCGGGACGGAGGGGTGAAAAACTGTTTTTT. The variable domain in full, with the rest retrieved from reference TRBV15 and TRBJ1-4, is DAMVIQNPRYQVTQFGKPVTLSCSQTLNHNVMYWYQQKSSQAPKLLFHYYDKDFNNEADTPDNFQSRRPNTSFCFLDIRSPGLGDTAMYLCATSRAAGRRGEKLFFGSGTQLSVL.

This clonotype was counted only a few times. The chain has TRBV7-2 and TRBJ2-7; no firm D call. Trimming took 1 base from V and 6 from J, leaving 13 bases between them. Germline-derived CDR1 and CDR2 are SGHTA and FQGNSA. CDR3 size: 14 residues. The CDR3 DNA reads as TGTGCCAGCAGCTTAGAGAGGTCCGGCAGCGAGCAGTACTTC. It translates to CASSLERSGSEQYF.

CDR3 sequence: CASSPDGYMNTEAFF. Written as DNA, the CDR3 is TGTGCCAGCAGCCCCGACGGATACATGAACACTGAAGCTTTCTTT. The chain joins TRBV5-8 to TRBJ1-1, with D uncertain. CDR1 SGHTS and CDR2 YDEGEE come from the germline V gene. The CDR3 contains 15 residues. Trimming removed 4 bases at V and 0 bases at J, with 13 bases between.

This clonotype was seen a few times. This chain uses TRBV7-7 with TRBJ2-5, with TRBD1 matching over 9 bases. Trimming took 5 bases from V and 5 from J; bases not matched to a gene: 9. The CDR3 runs 15 residues. The germline gives CDR1 SSHAT, CDR2 FNYEAQ (reference sequence). The CDR3 nucleotides read TGTGCCAGCAGCAACGACAGGGGGGATTTTGAGACCCAGTACTTC. Protein product: CASSNDRGDFETQYF.